A single sample is the source of the 26 T cell receptor beta chains below, sequenced in a study of cytomegalovirus exposure and HLA in healthy donors. 13 Jbeta primers and 60 Vbeta primers were used for the PCR. Assay used: immunoSEQ multiplex PCR; TCRdb lists only in-frame clones, some missing. The table lists 65,000 to 80,000 clones. Sequenced sample: PBMCs. The receptors originated from a female donor in good health and CMV-seropositive.

The V and J genes are TRBV28 and TRBJ1-5; tentative D call: TRBD1 (6 bases). The germline V gene encodes CDR1 MDHEN and CDR2 SYDVKM. Trimming removed 5 bases from V and 6 bases from J, with 20 bases in between. This CDR3 comprises 16 residues. CDR3 sequence: CASSPPFNRASQPQHF. Written as DNA, the CDR3 is TGTGCCAGCAGTCCACCCTTCAACAGGGCAAGTCAGCCCCAGCATTTT.

This chain links TRBV29-1 with TRBJ1-5; D unclear. Germline CDR1 is SQVTM and CDR2 is ANQGSEA. CDR3 length equals 12 residues. Trimming removed 4 bases at V and 5 bases at J, with 9 bases between. CDR3 amino acids: CSVGQVDQPQHF. The CDR3, as DNA: TGCAGCGTTGGGCAGGTAGATCAGCCCCAGCATTTT.

CDR3 in amino acids: CASSFFRNTGELFF. The CDR3 DNA sequence: TGTGCCAGCAGCTTTTTCCGGAACACCGGGGAGCTGTTTTTT. The chain uses TRBV7-2 and TRBJ2-2, with D uncertain. This CDR3 is built from 14 residues. Per germline, CDR1 SGHTA and CDR2 FQGNSA. Trimming took 3 bases from V and 1 from J, leaving 6 bases between them.

This chain links TRBV5-4 with TRBJ1-1; the match to TRBD1 covers 9 bases. Per the germline V gene, CDR1 is SGHNT and CDR2 is YYREEE (reference sequence). This CDR3 comprises 13 residues. After removal of 0 bases from V and 11 bases from J, the junction contained 5 bases not matched to a gene. CDR3 in DNA: TGTGCCAGCAGCTTGGGGGACAGGGAGTACGCTTTCTTT. It specifies CASSLGDREYAFF.

The V and J genes are TRBV30 and TRBJ1-3, with D perhaps matching TRBD1 (5 bases). The germline gives CDR1 GTSNPN, CDR2 SVGIG (reference sequence). This CDR3 spans 14 amino acids. V shed 4 bases and J shed 3 bases, with 13 bases lying between them. CDR3 nucleotide sequence: TGTGCCTGGAAGGGGTTCATGAGTGGAAACACCATATATTTT. It encodes CAWKGFMSGNTIYF.

This chain joins TRBV7-9 and TRBJ2-7; maybe TRBD1 (6 bases). The CDR3 loop spans 13 amino acids. Trimming cost V 5 bases and J 6 bases, with 14 bases left between them. The germline gives CDR1 SEHNR, CDR2 FQNEAQ (reference sequence). The CDR3 region has the DNA TGTGCCAGCAGCGCCCGGACAGTAGGCGAGCAGTACTTC. Protein sequence: CASSARTVGEQYF.

V gene TRBV7-2 combines with J gene TRBJ2-1, with 7 bases fitting TRBD2. This CDR3 comprises 17 residues. Looked up from germline, CDR1 is SGHTA and CDR2 is FQGNSA. Trimming at V came to 5 bases and at J to 1 base, leaving 11 bases not matched to a gene. This CDR3 is CASSPFGTTSSYNEQFF. CDR3 DNA: TGTGCCAGCAGCCCATTCGGGACTACTAGTTCCTACAATGAGCAGTTCTTC.

The chain is built from TRBV6-6 and TRBJ2-1, with 8 bases identical to TRBD2. There are 15 residues in the CDR3. V was pared by 1 base and J by 6 bases, with 5 bases of the junction left unmatched. Per germline, CDR1 MNHNY and CDR2 SVGAGI (reference sequence). The CDR3 sequence: CASSYLSGSLNEQFF. CDR3 nucleotide sequence: TGTGCCAGCAGTTACTTAAGCGGGAGTCTCAATGAGCAGTTCTTC.

The CDR3 protein is CASSLPGTSDYNEQFF. The CDR3 nucleotides read TGCGCCAGCAGCTTGCCCGGGACTAGCGACTACAATGAGCAGTTCTTC. The chain uses TRBV5-1 and TRBJ2-1; 10 nucleotides line up with TRBD2. Losses at the gene ends were 1 base for V and 3 bases for J; bases not matched to a gene: 4. Germline CDR1 and CDR2: SGHRS and YFSETQ. This CDR3 spans 16 amino acids.

The rearrangement links TRBV6-5 to TRBJ1-2; TRBD1 aligns across 8 bases. The germline V gene has CDR1 MNHEY and CDR2 SVGAGI. CDR3 length: 13 residues. Unmatched junction bases numbered 6, after V lost 5 bases and J lost 7 bases. The CDR3 nucleotides read TGTGCCAGCAGTGTGGCAGGGGGCCGTGGCTACACCTTC. This sequence encodes CASSVAGGRGYTF.

V is TRBV7-8 and J is TRBJ1-4; D might be TRBD1 (6 bases). With 3 bases removed from V and 5 bases from J, the gap between germline ends came to 10 bases. The CDR3 extends over 14 amino acids. From germline, CDR1 is SGHVS and CDR2 FQNEAQ. DNA for the CDR3: TGTGCCAGCAGCTTGGACAGATGGAATGAAAAACTGTTTTTT. This gives the protein CASSLDRWNEKLFF. The full variable domain, in which reference TRBV7-8 and TRBJ1-4 provide the parts outside the CDR3, is GAGVSQSPRYKVAKRGQDVALRCDPISGHVSLFWYQQALGQGPEFLTYFQNEAQLDKSGLPSDRFFAERPEGSVSTLKIQRTQQEDSAVYLCASSLDRWNEKLFFGSGTQLSVL.

This chain links TRBV5-4 with TRBJ2-2; D uncertain. The V end was cut by 0 bases, the J end by 1 base, with 7 bases between. CDR3 size: 15 residues. Germline V CDR1 and CDR2: SGHNT, YYREEE (reference sequence). CDR3 protein: CASSLGSGNTGELFF. In nucleotides, the CDR3 is TGTGCCAGCAGCTTGGGTTCGGGGAACACCGGGGAGCTGTTTTTT.

This sequence joins TRBV5-8 and TRBJ1-2; maybe TRBD1 (6 bases). Germline CDR1 is SGHTS and CDR2 is YDEGEE. The CDR3 totals 16 residues. Between the trimmed V and J ends, which lost 3 bases and 2 bases, there was a span of 17 bases. For the CDR3, the DNA is TGTGCCAGCAGCTCCGGACAGAGCCCAAACAACTATGGCTACACCTTC. Translation: CASSSGQSPNNYGYTF.

The chain links TRBV5-6 to TRBJ2-1, with 8 nucleotides matching TRBD2. The CDR3 consists of 14 residues. The ends lost 4 bases at V and 1 base at J; junction bases unmatched: 1. Germline V gene lookup returns CDR1 SGHDT and CDR2 YYEEEE. CDR3 amino acids: CASSTSGSYNEQFF. The CDR3 DNA follows: TGTGCCAGCAGCACTAGCGGTTCCTACAATGAGCAGTTCTTC.

The V and J genes are TRBV27 and TRBJ2-7; TRBD1 is a possible D gene (6 bases). This CDR3 has 13 amino acids. V gave up 5 bases and J gave up 3 bases, with 11 bases separating them. CDR1 is MNHEY, CDR2 SMNVEV, per germline (reference sequence). The CDR3 DNA follows: TGTGCCAGCAGTCCGGGGACACTCTACGAGCAGTACTTC. Translated, it gives CASSPGTLYEQYF.

The chain links TRBV19 to TRBJ2-7; D is ambiguous. The V and J ends lost 0 bases and 4 bases respectively, with 13 bases between them. The CDR3 is 15 amino acids. Germline V gene lookup returns CDR1 LNHDA and CDR2 SQIVND (reference sequence). The CDR3 DNA reads as TGTGCCAGTAGTATAGAGCGAGAGACTTCGTACGAGCAGTACTTC. The encoded protein is CASSIERETSYEQYF.

This rearrangement joins TRBV7-6 to TRBJ2-2; TRBD2 agrees at 9 bases. V gave up 1 base and J gave up 7 bases; unmatched junction bases: 4. There are 15 residues in the CDR3. Germline CDR1 is SGHVS and CDR2 is FNYEAQ. DNA of the CDR3: TGTGCCAGCAGCTTAGGCGCTAGCGGGGTCGGGGAGCTGTTTTTT. Protein: CASSLGASGVGELFF.

On this clone: Other nucleotide sequences in the sample specify the same CDR3. The V gene is TRBV28, the J gene TRBJ2-7, with 13 bases matching TRBD2. Germline-derived CDR1 and CDR2 are MDHEN and SYDVKM. With 6 bases clipped from V and 11 bases from J, the junction kept 4 bases outside the gene matches. The CDR3 runs to 12 residues. The CDR3 nucleotides are TGTGCCAGCAGCCACGGACTAGCGGGAGAGTACTTC. Its translation: CASSHGLAGEYF.

With respect to this clone: Distinct nucleotide sequences in the sample also encode this CDR3. The chain employs TRBV6-6 and TRBJ1-5; D is unresolved. The length of the CDR3 is 14 residues. CDR1 and CDR2 (germline): MNHNY, SVGAGI (reference sequence). The V end lost 7 bases, the J end lost 9 bases, and 19 bases lay between the germline ends. The CDR3 nucleotides are TGTGCCAGCAAGAGGGAGGGCAATATAGGGCCCCAGCATTTT. Translating it yields CASKREGNIGPQHF.

The rearrangement uses TRBV6-5 and TRBJ1-5, with TRBD1 identical over 7 bases. Per the germline V gene, CDR1 is MNHEY and CDR2 is SVGAGI. Trimming at V came to 2 bases and at J to 8 bases, leaving 3 bases not matched to a gene. The CDR3 length is 13 residues. CDR3 coding DNA: TGTGCCAGCAGTTACGACAGGGCAAAGCCCCAGCATTTT. Translated: CASSYDRAKPQHF.

The chain carries TRBV7-2 and TRBJ2-7; the match to TRBD2 covers 14 bases. The junction had 12 bases not matched to a gene; V was cut back by 5 bases and J by 6 bases. CDR3 size: 17 residues. CDR1 and CDR2 from the germline V gene are SGHTA and FQGNSA. CDR3 nucleotide sequence: TGTGCCAGCAGCCGAGTGACTAGCGGGAGGGCCTCGGTCGAGCAGTACTTC. It is translated as CASSRVTSGRASVEQYF.

The chain employs TRBV6-6 and TRBJ1-3; 8 nucleotides agree with TRBD1. Trimming at V came to 5 bases and at J to 4 bases, leaving 4 bases not matched to a gene. From germline, CDR1 is MNHNY and CDR2 SVGAGI (reference sequence). The CDR3 sequence is 14 residues long. CDR3 region: CASSQTGVGNTIYF. As DNA, the CDR3 is TGTGCCAGCAGTCAGACAGGGGTAGGAAACACCATATATTTT.

The V and J genes are TRBV30 and TRBJ2-1; 10 bases match TRBD2. With 2 bases clipped from V and 5 bases from J, the junction kept 6 bases outside the gene matches. The CDR3 length is 15 residues. Germline V gene lookup returns CDR1 GTSNPN and CDR2 SVGIG (reference sequence). CDR3 sequence (DNA): TGTGCCTGGAGTTTGGGGACTAGCGAAGACAATGAGCAGTTCTTC. Its translation is CAWSLGTSEDNEQFF.

This chain joins TRBV7-6 and TRBJ1-5; 7 bases agree with TRBD1. The V gene end was trimmed by 5 bases and the J gene end by 6 bases; junction bases not matched to a gene: 4. Germline V gives CDR1 SGHVS, CDR2 FNYEAQ. CDR3 length: 13 amino acids. The CDR3 sequence: CASSGDSTQPQHF. In DNA form, the CDR3 reads TGTGCCAGCAGCGGGGACAGTACTCAGCCCCAGCATTTT.

The V call is TRBV29-1, the J call TRBJ2-1, with D possibly being TRBD1 (6 bases). The CDR3 extends over 13 amino acids. Looked up from germline, CDR1 is SQVTM and CDR2 is ANQGSEA. V shed 2 bases and J shed 7 bases, with 12 bases lying between them. For the CDR3, the DNA is TGCAGCGTTGAAAGGCAGGGACAAAATGAGCAGTTCTTC. It is translated as CSVERQGQNEQFF.

V is TRBV4-1 and J is TRBJ2-7, with TRBD1 identical over 11 bases. The CDR3 is 19 amino acids. After removal of 4 bases from V and 5 bases from J, the junction contained 19 bases not matched to a gene. CDR1 is MGHRA, CDR2 YSYEKL, per germline. CDR3: CASSLAPPFVRDRGNEQYF. The CDR3, as DNA: TGCGCCAGCAGCCTCGCCCCCCCATTCGTGCGGGACAGGGGGAACGAGCAGTACTTC.